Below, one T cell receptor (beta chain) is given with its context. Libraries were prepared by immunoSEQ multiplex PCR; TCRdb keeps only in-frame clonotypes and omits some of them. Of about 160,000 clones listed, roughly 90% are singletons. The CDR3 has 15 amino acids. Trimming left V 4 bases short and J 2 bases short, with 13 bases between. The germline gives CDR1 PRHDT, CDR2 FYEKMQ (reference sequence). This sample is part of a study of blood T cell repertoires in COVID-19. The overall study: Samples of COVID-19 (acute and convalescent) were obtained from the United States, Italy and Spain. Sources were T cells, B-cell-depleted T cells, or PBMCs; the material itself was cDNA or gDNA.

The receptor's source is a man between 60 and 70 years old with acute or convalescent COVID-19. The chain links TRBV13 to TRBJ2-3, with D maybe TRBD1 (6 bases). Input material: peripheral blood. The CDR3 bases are TGTGCCAGCAGCTCCGGACAGAGAACCACAGATACGCAGTATTTT. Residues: CASSSGQRTTDTQYF.